Listed below are T cell receptor beta chains from one sample, sequenced in a study of response to subunit inactivated influenza vaccine. TCRdb processed the RT-PCR reads anew with MiXCR; each CDR3 protein has one entry. The sample shows more than 700,000 distinct CDR3 sequences, 21% of them seen only once. The source was PBMCs from blood, collected more than 4 days after vaccination. All receptors come from a man aged 45 to 65 who received an inactivated influenza vaccine. Both conserved end residues are part of each CDR3. A D gene is named only where the DNA matches it firmly. Clone size is not always given. Where it is, it says once, few, many or a class for expanded clones.

j_call v_call d_call clone_size cdr3_nt cdr3_aa
TRBJ2-1 TRBV5-5 TRBD1 few TGTGCCAGCAGCATCGGGACAGTCAATGAGCAGTTCTTC CASSIGTVNEQFF
TRBJ2-5 TRBV7-2 TRBD2 . TGTGCCAGCAGCTCGACCAGGACTAGCGGGGGCCAAGAGACCCAGTACTTC CASSSTRTSGGQETQYF
TRBJ2-3 TRBV7-2 . few TGTGCCAGCAGGCCAACAAGCTACACAGATACGCAGTATTTT CASRPTSYTDTQYF
TRBJ2-1 TRBV6-5 . . TGTGCCAGCAGTTCCTCGAGGGGGGCTAGCGGCTCCTACAATGAGCAGTTCTTC CASSSSRGASGSYNEQFF
TRBJ2-3 TRBV12-3/TRBV12-4 . . TGTGCCAGCAATCGGTGGGGAGGCAGCTCAGATACGCAGTATTTT CASNRWGGSSDTQYF
TRBJ2-1 TRBV7-2 TRBD2 . TGTGCCAGCAGCCAGACACTAGCGGGTTCCTACAATGAGCAGTTCTTC CASSQTLAGSYNEQFF
TRBJ2-1 TRBV24-1 . . TGTGCCACCAGTGATTTGCAGGGGAACTACAATGAGCAGTTCTTC CATSDLQGNYNEQFF
TRBJ2-7 TRBV12-3/TRBV12-4 TRBD1 few TGTGCCAGCAGGGGACAGGGGGGGAACTACGAGCAGTACTTC CASRGQGGNYEQYF
TRBJ2-2 TRBV6-1 . few TGTGCCACCGAAGACTTCTTGAACACCGGGGAGCTGTTTTTT CATEDFLNTGELFF
TRBJ2-7 TRBV7-9 . . TGTGCCAGCAACGGGGCCACCTACGAGCAGTACTTC CASNGATYEQYF
TRBJ1-3 TRBV20-1 . . TGCAGTGCTAGAGATCGCGGCATCAAGTCTGGAAACACCATATATTTT CSARDRGIKSGNTIYF
TRBJ2-7 TRBV29-1 . many TGCAGCGTTGAAGATCAGGGTACCTACGAGCAGTACTTC CSVEDQGTYEQYF
TRBJ2-1 TRBV11-2 TRBD1 few TGTGCCAGCAGCTCCACAGGGGGCGGTGAGCAGTTCTTC CASSSTGGGEQFF
TRBJ2-6 TRBV4-1 TRBD1 . TGCGCCAGCAGCCCGACAGGGACGAGCTCTGGGGCCAACGTCCTGACTTTC CASSPTGTSSGANVLTF
TRBJ2-7 TRBV28 TRBD1 . TGTGCCAGCAGTCACAGGGGGGCGTCCTACGAGCAGTACTTC CASSHRGASYEQYF
TRBJ2-3 TRBV5-1 . few TGCGCCAGCAGCTGGGGCCCCCTTGATACGCAGTATTTT CASSWGPLDTQYF
TRBJ2-1 TRBV5-5 TRBD1 many TGTGCCAGCAGCTTGCTGGACAGGGGGCTTTGGAATGAGCAGTTCTTC CASSLLDRGLWNEQFF
TRBJ2-1 TRBV10-3 TRBD1 . TGTGCCATCAGCGCACCGACAGGGTCCTACAATGAGCAGTTCTTC CAISAPTGSYNEQFF
TRBJ2-7 TRBV15 TRBD2 . TGTGCCACCAGCAGGACTAGCGGGCCTATCTACGAGCAGTACTTC CATSRTSGPIYEQYF
TRBJ1-5 TRBV2 . . TGTGCCAGCAGCACCGGGGAACCCAATCAGCCCCAGCATTTT CASSTGEPNQPQHF
TRBJ2-3 TRBV20-1 TRBD1 few TGCAGTGCGACGCCGGGACAGGGAAGAGGGGGCACAGATACGCAGTATTTT CSATPGQGRGGTDTQYF
TRBJ1-1 TRBV5-1 TRBD1 . TGCGCCAGCAGCCGAGGGGGCTCCACTGAAGCTTTCTTT CASSRGGSTEAFF
TRBJ2-3 TRBV10-2 . . TGCGCCAGCAGTGAGTCAGTAGCGCTCCTCACAGATACGCAGTATTTT CASSESVALLTDTQYF
TRBJ2-1 TRBV21-1 . . TGTGCCACCCGGACCGGACAGGGGAGTTTGTACAATGAGCAGTTCTTC CATRTGQGSLYNEQFF
TRBJ2-1 TRBV24-1 TRBD1 . TGTGCCACCAGTGACCCAGGGGGCACCTACAATGAGCAGTTCTTC CATSDPGGTYNEQFF
TRBJ2-1 TRBV7-6 . few TGTGCCAGCAGCCACCCACTAGCCTCCCTTTACAATGAGCAGTTCTTC CASSHPLASLYNEQFF
TRBJ1-6 TRBV6-1 TRBD1 . TGTGCCAGCAGGCCAAGGGGGCTCAATTCACCCCTCCACTTT CASRPRGLNSPLHF
TRBJ2-2 TRBV29-1 . many TGCAGCGTTGAACTAGCAGGCACCGGGGAGCTGTTTTTT CSVELAGTGELFF
TRBJ1-2 TRBV7-9 . . TGTGCCAGCAGCTCAGGGCGAATACCAGAAGGCCGAGTCTTC CASSSGRIPEGRVF
TRBJ1-3 TRBV6-1 . many TGTGCCAGCCGCCGGCGAGGGGCGTACTCTGGAAACACCATATATTTT CASRRRGAYSGNTIYF